Described below is a single T cell receptor (beta chain) sequence and its context. This specimen belongs to a study of T cells in Graves' hyperthyroidism and ophthalmopathy. V gave up 3 bases and J gave up 3 bases, with 12 bases separating them. Germline lookup yields CDR1 SNHLY and CDR2 FYNNEI. The CDR3 extends over 14 amino acids. RNA transcripts yielded amplified TCR beta CDR3 regions. The HTBI primer set was used in a first-round RT-PCR of the TCR CDR3. From the multiplex PCR reads, TCRdb called clonotypes with MiXCR, one entry per CDR3 protein. The sample has roughly 420,000 distinct CDR3 sequences, around 14% seen once; the top ten hold 13% to 15%. Used for diagnoses were clinical symptoms, serum thyroxine and TRAb, thyroid ultrasound and orbital computed tomography. A roughly 9.7 ml volume of fresh peripheral blood provided the PBMCs.

V usage is TRBV2 and J usage is TRBJ2-7; no clear D gene. This receptor was obtained from a woman aged 18 to 35 with Graves' hyperthyroidism. Source material: blood. CDR3 sequence (DNA): TGTGCCAGCAGTGATTCCACAACCTTCTACGAGCAGTACTTC. Its protein is CASSDSTTFYEQYF.